The 27 T cell receptor beta chains presented below share a single source sample, sequenced in a study of cytomegalovirus exposure and HLA in healthy donors. Use of 60 Vbeta and 13 Jbeta primers characterized the PCR. Assay: immunoSEQ multiplex PCR; the TCRdb copy retains only in-frame clones and omits some. The profile shows about 160,000 clones, roughly 80% of them singletons. Input material: PBMCs. The receptors were gathered from a middle-aged man in good health and CMV-seronegative.

This clone was found a few times. This rearrangement joins TRBV14 to TRBJ2-3; D unclear. Germline CDR1 SGHDN, CDR2 FVKESK. V lost 8 bases and J 6 bases, leaving 9 bases between the germline ends. CDR3 length: 11 amino acids. The CDR3 DNA sequence: TGTGCCAGCTCCCTAATTGATACGCAGTATTTT. This codes for CASSLIDTQYF.

This clone was picked up one time. The chain joins TRBV6-4 to TRBJ2-2; D may be TRBD1 (5 bases). V was trimmed by 2 bases and J by 7 bases, leaving 14 bases between them. CDR3 length equals 15 residues. Germline CDR1 reads MRHNA; CDR2 reads SNTAGT. The CDR3 nucleotides are TGTGCCAGCAGTGACCCGATTTTCAGGGTCGGGGAGCTGTTTTTT. It translates to CASSDPIFRVGELFF.

Here the CDR3 DNA reads TGTGCCATCAGTGAGTCCGGACAGGGCTGGGTTTACGAGCAGTACTTC. As protein: CAISESGQGWVYEQYF. V usage is TRBV10-3 and J usage is TRBJ2-7, with 8 nucleotides matching TRBD1. Germline CDR1 ENHRY, CDR2 SYGVKD. The CDR3 contains 16 residues. Unmatched junction bases numbered 8, after V lost 0 bases and J lost 4 bases.

V usage is TRBV10-3 and J usage is TRBJ1-2, with D uncertain. The germline CDR1 and CDR2 sequences are ENHRY and SYGVKD. The length of the CDR3 is 14 residues. Trimming removed 0 bases at V and 5 bases at J, with 10 bases between. The CDR3 DNA reads TGTGCCATCAGTGAGTCCGGGGATTGGTATGGCTACACCTTC. This codes for CAISESGDWYGYTF.

J is TRBJ1-5 and V is TRBV18; unclear D gene. Trimming left V 4 bases short and J 3 bases short, with 10 bases between. Germline lookup yields CDR1 KGHSH and CDR2 LQKENI. CDR3 size: 14 residues. The CDR3 nucleotides read TGTGCCAGCTCACTGATCCAGTTCAATCAGCCCCAGCATTTT. As protein: CASSLIQFNQPQHF. Complete variable domain (other parts from reference TRBV18 and TRBJ1-5): NAGVMQNPRHLVRRRGQEARLRCSPMKGHSHVYWYRQLPEEGLKFMVYLQKENIIDESGMPKERFSAEFPKEGPSILRIQQVVRGDSAAYFCASSLIQFNQPQHFGDGTRLSIL.

The V call is TRBV10-1, the J call TRBJ2-1; 7 positions match TRBD2. V lost 5 bases, J lost 1 base, and 5 bases stayed unmatched. Germline lookup yields CDR1 WNHNN and CDR2 SYGVQD (reference sequence). The CDR3 runs to 15 residues. The CDR3 spells CASSQAGYSYNEQFF. CDR3 coding DNA: TGCGCCAGCAGTCAAGCGGGGTATTCCTACAATGAGCAGTTCTTC.

The rearrangement joins TRBV11-2 to TRBJ2-1; D is uncertain. The CDR3 has 13 amino acids. Germline lookup yields CDR1 SGHAT and CDR2 FQNNGV. Trimming took 0 bases from V and 12 from J, leaving 12 bases between them. The CDR3 DNA is TGTGCCAGCAGCTTAGATCTCGCGGTGGGGCAGTTCTTC. Encoded protein: CASSLDLAVGQFF. Full variable domain (missing parts from reference TRBV11-2 and TRBJ2-1): EAGVAQSPRYKIIEKRQSVAFWCNPISGHATLYWYQQILGQGPKLLIQFQNNGVVDDSQLPKDRFSAERLKGVDSTLKIQPAKLEDSAVYLCASSLDLAVGQFFGPGTRLTVL.

The chain employs TRBV4-3 and TRBJ1-1; unclear D gene. The CDR3 is made up of 18 amino acids. V was trimmed by 0 bases and J by 0 bases, leaving 17 bases between them. Germline CDR1 is LGHNA and CDR2 is YSLEER. The chain's CDR3 is CASSQEGSGNWMNTEAFF. For the CDR3, the DNA is TGCGCCAGCAGCCAAGAGGGGTCGGGGAACTGGATGAACACTGAAGCTTTCTTT.

Of note for this clone: The junction and the germline gene differ at one end; a read error may be behind it. The chain joins TRBV5-1 to TRBJ1-4, with D maybe TRBD1 (5 bases). This CDR3 is built from 14 residues. The germline gives CDR1 SGHRS, CDR2 YFSETQ. The CDR3 nucleotides are TGCGCCAGCAGCTTGCACAGGAACCATGAGAAACTGTTTTTT. This gives the protein CASSLHRNHEKLFF.

The chain recombines TRBV18 with TRBJ2-5; D unclear. The CDR3 is made up of 10 amino acids. V was shortened by 6 bases and J by 5 bases, with 4 bases between the two germline ends. Germline-derived CDR1 and CDR2 are KGHSH and LQKENI. The CDR3 bases are TGTGCCAGCTCCGGGGAGACCCAGTACTTC. Its translation is CASSGETQYF.

The gene calls are TRBV6-5 and TRBJ1-2; 8 bases are a match to TRBD1. The CDR3 consists of 13 residues. Germline V gene data show CDR1 as MNHEY and CDR2 as SVGAGI. V trimming: 6 bases; J trimming: 8 bases; junction bases outside the gene matches: 8. CDR3 nucleotide sequence: TGTGCCAGCAGCTTGACAGGGGACGAGGGCTACACCTTC. As protein: CASSLTGDEGYTF.

The CDR3 DNA reads as TGTGCCAGCAGCCCTAGTAGTGGGGCGATAGGAAACGAGCAGTACTTC. This sequence encodes CASSPSSGAIGNEQYF. The chain recombines TRBV9 with TRBJ2-7; maybe TRBD1 (5 bases). Between the trimmed V and J ends, which lost 4 bases and 5 bases, there was a span of 22 bases. The CDR3 is 16 residues long. Germline V gene data show CDR1 as SGDLS and CDR2 as YYNGEE.

The chain carries TRBV2 and TRBJ1-1, with 7 bases identical to TRBD1. CDR1 SNHLY and CDR2 FYNNEI come from the germline V gene. After removal of 6 bases from V and 9 bases from J, the junction contained 10 bases not matched to a gene. There are 13 residues in the CDR3. CDR3 nucleotides: TGTGCCAGCAGGGGACTCGGACAGGTTAAAGCTTTCTTT. It yields the protein CASRGLGQVKAFF.

This clone was seen once. V gene TRBV5-1 combines with J gene TRBJ2-4; a possible D gene is TRBD2 (5 bases). Trimming cost V 7 bases and J 5 bases, with 19 bases left between them. Germline assignment: CDR1 SGHRS and CDR2 YFSETQ. CDR3 length equals 15 residues. The CDR3 nucleotides read TGCGCCAGCTCCAATACGGGAACCGTCGAAAACATTCAGTACTTC. Amino acids: CASSNTGTVENIQYF.

The chain recombines TRBV15 with TRBJ1-4; 9 positions match TRBD1. Germline loops: CDR1 LNHNV, CDR2 YYDKDF (reference sequence). CDR3 length: 14 amino acids. V gave up 5 bases and J gave up 8 bases; unmatched junction bases: 6. The CDR3 region has the DNA TGTGCCACCAGCGGGGACAGGGAGTTAGAAAAACTGTTTTTT. Amino acids: CATSGDRELEKLFF.

This clone turned up a few times. The rearrangement joins TRBV7-9 to TRBJ1-1; the D gene is possibly TRBD1 (5 bases). Per germline, CDR1 SEHNR and CDR2 FQNEAQ (reference sequence). The CDR3 contains 14 residues. V was cut by 6 bases and J by 2 bases, with 13 bases left in between. CDR3 DNA: TGTGCCAGCAGACTCCAGGGATACAACACTGAAGCTTTCTTT. Its protein is CASRLQGYNTEAFF.

This CDR3 is CASSSTTGGVLREQYF. In DNA form, the CDR3 reads TGTGCCAGCAGTTCGACTACAGGGGGAGTCCTACGGGAGCAGTACTTC. The chain has TRBV6-5 and TRBJ2-7; 8 bases match TRBD1. The V gene's germline CDR1 is MNHEY and CDR2 SVGAGI. The CDR3 runs to 16 residues. The V gene end was trimmed by 4 bases and the J gene end by 7 bases; junction bases not matched to a gene: 15.

The V and J genes are TRBV5-1 and TRBJ1-1, with D unclear. The CDR3 runs 16 residues. V lost 0 bases to trimming and J lost 1 base, with 13 bases between them. Germline CDR1 and CDR2: SGHRS and YFSETQ. The CDR3 protein is CASSLGPHRGNTEAFF. CDR3 in DNA: TGCGCCAGCAGCTTGGGTCCGCACCGGGGGAACACTGAAGCTTTCTTT.

V is TRBV28 and J is TRBJ1-1, with D unresolved. The CDR3 extends over 11 amino acids. Trimming removed 8 bases from V and 3 bases from J, with 7 bases in between. CDR1 is MDHEN, CDR2 SYDVKM, per germline. The CDR3 nucleotides are TGTGCCAGCTCTAAATACACTGAAGCTTTCTTT. It yields the protein CASSKYTEAFF.

Concerning this clone itself: One junction end disagrees with the germline gene, perhaps due to a read error. This chain links TRBV6-5 with TRBJ1-5; 7 bases match TRBD1. Germline V gene lookup returns CDR1 MNHEY and CDR2 SVGAGI. The CDR3 loop spans 14 amino acids. CDR3 region: CASKDRSSNQPQNF. CDR3 nucleotides: TGTGCCAGCAAGGACAGGTCTAGCAATCAGCCCCAGAATTTT.

The chain couples TRBV5-8 to TRBJ1-2; D is perhaps TRBD1 (6 bases). Trimming took 4 bases from V and 0 from J, leaving 13 bases between them. This CDR3 spans 15 amino acids. The germline V gene has CDR1 SGHTS and CDR2 YDEGEE. The chain's CDR3 is CASSGGQSPNYGYTF. CDR3 coding DNA: TGTGCCAGCAGCGGCGGACAGTCCCCTAACTATGGCTACACCTTC.

The rearrangement joins TRBV19 to TRBJ1-3; D is perhaps TRBD1 (6 bases). CDR3 size: 11 residues. CDR1 is LNHDA, CDR2 SQIVND, per germline (reference sequence). With 3 bases removed from V and 12 bases from J, the gap between germline ends came to 9 bases. The CDR3 bases are TGTGCCAGTAGTATGGGGGCCGACATATATTTT. It codes for CASSMGADIYF.

This chain joins TRBV6-6 and TRBJ2-1; TRBD2 agrees at 10 bases. Germline trimming cut 7 bases from V and 6 bases from J; bases unmatched to any gene: 9. Germline V gene data show CDR1 as MNHNY and CDR2 as SVGAGI (reference sequence). This CDR3 spans 15 amino acids. CDR3 sequence (DNA): TGTGCCAGCACCATGATAGCGGGGGGCCTCAATGAGCAGTTCTTC. It encodes CASTMIAGGLNEQFF.

The V gene is TRBV28, the J gene TRBJ2-7, with 8 bases matching TRBD1. V lost 6 bases to trimming and J lost 3 bases; unmatched junction nucleotides: 13. The CDR3 sequence is 16 residues long. CDR1 is MDHEN and CDR2 is SYDVKM in the germline V gene. The CDR3 loop is CASSSGQGAPLYEQYF. The CDR3 DNA reads TGTGCCAGCAGCTCAGGGCAGGGGGCGCCTCTCTACGAGCAGTACTTC.

This chain links TRBV11-1 with TRBJ2-7, with TRBD1 matching 9 bases. CDR3 size: 15 residues. Unmatched junction bases numbered 9, after V lost 6 bases and J lost 3 bases. Looked up from germline, CDR1 is SGHAT and CDR2 is FQDESV (reference sequence). CDR3 sequence reads: CASRQLRDRVYEQYF. DNA for the CDR3: TGTGCCAGCAGGCAACTCCGGGACAGGGTCTACGAGCAGTACTTC.

This sequence joins TRBV9 and TRBJ1-6; TRBD1 might be the D (6 bases). The V and J ends lost 3 bases and 6 bases respectively, with 19 bases between them. CDR3 length: 17 residues. Per germline, CDR1 SGDLS and CDR2 YYNGEE. CDR3 residues: CASSAGGRGLLNSPLHF. CDR3 sequence (DNA): TGTGCCAGCAGCGCGGGGGGCAGGGGCCTTCTTAATTCACCCCTCCACTTT.

The V and J genes are TRBV12-5 and TRBJ1-5; a possible D gene is TRBD1 (6 bases). V was clipped by 1 base and J by 3 bases, with 10 bases between them. This CDR3 has 15 residues. The germline gives CDR1 LGHNT, CDR2 FRNRAP. This chain's CDR3 is CASGLAQGNNQPQHF. The CDR3 nucleotides are TGTGCTAGTGGTTTGGCACAGGGTAACAATCAGCCCCAGCATTTT.